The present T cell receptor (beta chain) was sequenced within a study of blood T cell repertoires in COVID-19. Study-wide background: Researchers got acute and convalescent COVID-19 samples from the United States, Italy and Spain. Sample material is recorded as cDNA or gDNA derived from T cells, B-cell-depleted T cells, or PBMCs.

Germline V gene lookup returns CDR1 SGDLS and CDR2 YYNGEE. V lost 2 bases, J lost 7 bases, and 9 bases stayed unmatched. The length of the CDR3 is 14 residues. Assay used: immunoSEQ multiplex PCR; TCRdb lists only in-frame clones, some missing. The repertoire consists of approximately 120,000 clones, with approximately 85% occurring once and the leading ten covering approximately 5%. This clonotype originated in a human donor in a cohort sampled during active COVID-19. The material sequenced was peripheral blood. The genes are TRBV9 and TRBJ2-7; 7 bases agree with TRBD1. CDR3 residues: CASSVGTASREQYF. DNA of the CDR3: TGTGCCAGCAGCGTCGGGACAGCCTCTCGGGAGCAGTACTTC.